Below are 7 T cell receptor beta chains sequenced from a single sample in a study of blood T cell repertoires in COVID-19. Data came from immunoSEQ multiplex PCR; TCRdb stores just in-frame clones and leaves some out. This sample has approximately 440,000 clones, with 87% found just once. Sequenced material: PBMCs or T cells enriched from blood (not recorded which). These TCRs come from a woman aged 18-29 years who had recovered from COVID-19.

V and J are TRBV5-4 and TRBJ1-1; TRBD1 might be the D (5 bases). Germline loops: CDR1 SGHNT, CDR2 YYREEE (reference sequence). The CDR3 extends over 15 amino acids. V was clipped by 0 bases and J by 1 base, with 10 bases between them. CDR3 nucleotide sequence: TGTGCCAGCAGCTTGGGAGGCAGGGAGAACACTGAAGCTTTCTTT. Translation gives CASSLGGRENTEAFF.

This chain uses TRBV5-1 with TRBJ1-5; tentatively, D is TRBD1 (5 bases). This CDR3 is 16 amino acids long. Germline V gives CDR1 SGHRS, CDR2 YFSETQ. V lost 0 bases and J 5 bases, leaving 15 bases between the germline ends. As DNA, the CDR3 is TGCGCCAGCAGCTTGGGCAGTGGGCAGGGTCATCAGCCCCAGCATTTT. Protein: CASSLGSGQGHQPQHF.

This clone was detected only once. The CDR3 region is CASSFLPLFRVNTEAFF. Here the CDR3 DNA reads TGTGCCAGCAGCTTTCTACCCTTATTTCGGGTGAACACTGAAGCTTTCTTT. J is TRBJ1-1 and V is TRBV7-9; no reliable D call. From germline, CDR1 is SEHNR and CDR2 FQNEAQ (reference sequence). The CDR3 totals 17 residues. V lost 3 bases and J lost 0, with 17 bases in between.

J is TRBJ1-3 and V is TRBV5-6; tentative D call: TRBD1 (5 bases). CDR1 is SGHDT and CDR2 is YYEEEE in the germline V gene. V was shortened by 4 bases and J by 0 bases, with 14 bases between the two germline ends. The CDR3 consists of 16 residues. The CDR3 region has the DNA TGTGCCAGCAGCCGACAGCGATTGTACTCTGGAAACACCATATATTTT. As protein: CASSRQRLYSGNTIYF.

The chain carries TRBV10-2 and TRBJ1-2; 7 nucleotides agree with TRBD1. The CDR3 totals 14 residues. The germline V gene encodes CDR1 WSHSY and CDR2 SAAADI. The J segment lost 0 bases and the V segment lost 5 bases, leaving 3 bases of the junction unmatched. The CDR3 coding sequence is TGCGCCAGCAGTCCAGGGGGTTCTAACTATGGCTACACCTTC. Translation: CASSPGGSNYGYTF.

The CDR3 loop reads CASSLDPIGEFGEQFF. The CDR3, as DNA: TGCGCCAGCAGCTTGGACCCTATCGGGGAGTTCGGTGAGCAGTTCTTC. The chain has TRBV5-1 and TRBJ2-1; tentatively, D is TRBD2 (5 bases). CDR3 length equals 16 residues. V lost 0 bases, J lost 9 bases, and 19 bases lay in between. CDR1 is SGHRS and CDR2 is YFSETQ in the germline V gene. The full variable domain, completed using reference TRBV5-1 and TRBJ2-1, is KAGVTQTPRYLIKTRGQQVTLSCSPISGHRSVSWYQQTPGQGLQFLFEYFSETQRNKGNFPGRFSGRQFSNSRSEMNVSTLELGDSALYLCASSLDPIGEFGEQFFGPGTRLTVL.

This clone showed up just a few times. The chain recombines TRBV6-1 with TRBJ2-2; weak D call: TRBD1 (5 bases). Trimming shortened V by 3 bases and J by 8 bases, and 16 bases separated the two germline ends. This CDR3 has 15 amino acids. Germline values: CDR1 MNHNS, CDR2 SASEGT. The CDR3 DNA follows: TGTGCCAGCAGTGATTCAAGCCAGGGTTCAGGGGAGCTGTTTTTT. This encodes CASSDSSQGSGELFF.